Listed here are 13 T cell receptor beta chains from one sample, sequenced in a study of cytomegalovirus exposure and HLA in healthy donors (dated by TCRdb to about 2017). The library relied on the immunoSEQ multiplex PCR assay. For the multiplex PCR, a mixture combining 60 forward primers for TCR Vbeta segments and 13 reverse primers for TCR Jbeta segments was used. TCRdb took over this immuneACCESS table, retaining in-frame rearrangements with V and J assigned. Such tables are incomplete; in checked studies, under half of the missing clones stem from an unresolved V gene, and the remainder is unexplained. Counted in this sample were some 150,000 clones; more than 65% of them appeared once. The ten largest clones add up to 1.6% of the sample. The material sequenced was PBMCs. These receptors came from a woman in her 30s in good health and CMV-seronegative.

CDR3 in DNA: TGCGCCACCGAGGGTATTAACACCGGGGAGCTGTTTTTT. Translating it yields CATEGINTGELFF. This rearrangement joins TRBV5-1 to TRBJ2-2; D is perhaps TRBD2 (5 bases). Trimming left V 9 bases short and J 2 bases short, with 11 bases between. The CDR3 loop spans 13 amino acids. Germline lookup yields CDR1 SGHRS and CDR2 YFSETQ.

The genes are TRBV28 and TRBJ2-3, with TRBD1 identical over 8 bases. V was clipped by 2 bases and J by 6 bases; unmatched bases: 7. Germline V gives CDR1 MDHEN, CDR2 SYDVKM. The CDR3 loop spans 15 amino acids. CDR3 residues: CASSLIQGAGDTQYF. As DNA, the CDR3 is TGTGCCAGCAGTTTAATTCAGGGGGCAGGGGATACGCAGTATTTT.

This clone was seen a few times. The chain couples TRBV11-2 to TRBJ2-2; D is possibly TRBD1 (5 bases). Germline V gives CDR1 SGHAT, CDR2 FQNNGV. The CDR3 is made up of 17 amino acids. The ends were cut back, 6 bases at V and 2 bases at J, with 19 bases in the middle. This CDR3 is CASSSPRGGSNTGELFF. For the CDR3, the DNA is TGTGCCAGCAGTTCACCAAGGGGTGGGTCAAACACCGGGGAGCTGTTTTTT. Full variable domain (outside the CDR3, taken from reference TRBV11-2 and TRBJ2-2): EAGVAQSPRYKIIEKRQSVAFWCNPISGHATLYWYQQILGQGPKLLIQFQNNGVVDDSQLPKDRFSAERLKGVDSTLKIQPAKLEDSAVYLCASSSPRGGSNTGELFFGEGSRLTVL.

This chain connects TRBV5-1 to TRBJ2-5; D perhaps matches TRBD2 (6 bases). Deletions cut 5 bases from V and 5 bases from J, with 13 bases between. The germline CDR1 and CDR2 sequences are SGHRS and YFSETQ. The CDR3 consists of 13 residues. CDR3 in amino acids: CASSRGEEETQYF. The CDR3 region has the DNA TGCGCCAGCAGTAGAGGGGAGGAGGAGACCCAGTACTTC. The whole variable domain, remainder taken from reference TRBV5-1 and TRBJ2-5, is KAGVTQTPRYLIKTRGQQVTLSCSPISGHRSVSWYQQTPGQGLQFLFEYFSETQRNKGNFPGRFSGRQFSNSRSEMNVSTLELGDSALYLCASSRGEEETQYFGPGTRLLVL.

The chain has TRBV19 and TRBJ2-2, with a weak D call TRBD1 (5 bases). Per the germline V gene, CDR1 is LNHDA and CDR2 is SQIVND (reference sequence). CDR3 size: 14 residues. V shed 5 bases and J shed 6 bases, with 13 bases lying between them. CDR3 loop: CASSPETVAGELFF. The CDR3 DNA reads as TGTGCCAGTAGTCCCGAGACAGTGGCCGGGGAGCTGTTTTTT.

Note on this clone: The junction and the germline gene differ at one end; a read error may be behind it. The same CDR3 also results from other DNA sequences found in this sample. This CDR3 reads CASSQGTSGGAETQYF. The CDR3 DNA sequence: TGTGCCAGCAGCCAAGGGACTAGCGGGGGGGCTGAGACCCAGTACTTC. The chain uses TRBV4-1 and TRBJ2-5; TRBD2 aligns across 16 bases. The CDR3 runs 16 residues. In germline, CDR1 is MGHRA, CDR2 YSYEKL.

This clone occurred a few times. The V gene is TRBV7-3, the J gene TRBJ2-5; possible D gene TRBD2, 5 bases. CDR3 length: 13 amino acids. CDR1 is SGHTA and CDR2 is FQGTGA in the germline V gene. The V gene lost 3 bases and the J gene lost 4 bases, with 9 bases spanning the gap. The DNA for the CDR3 is TGTGCCAGCAGCTTGGGAGTGGGAGAGACCCAGTACTTC. Translated: CASSLGVGETQYF. The whole variable domain, filled in from reference TRBV7-3 and TRBJ2-5, reads GAGVSQTPSNKVTEKGKYVELRCDPISGHTALYWYRQSLGQGPEFLIYFQGTGAADDSGLPNDRFFAVRPEGSVSTLKIQRTERGDSAVYLCASSLGVGETQYFGPGTRLLVL.

The V and J genes are TRBV18 and TRBJ1-2, with 7 bases lining up with TRBD1. Germline CDR1 and CDR2: KGHSH and LQKENI. V was pared by 1 base and J by 4 bases, with 12 bases of the junction left unmatched. The CDR3 extends over 17 amino acids. In DNA, the CDR3 is TGTGCCAGCTCACCACGCGCCGAGACAGGGAATGGCTATGGCTACACCTTC. This gives the protein CASSPRAETGNGYGYTF.

The chain has TRBV11-2 and TRBJ1-2, with D possibly being TRBD1 (5 bases). Germline CDR1 SGHAT, CDR2 FQNNGV. V lost 2 bases and J lost 2, with 12 bases in between. The CDR3 is 15 amino acids. The CDR3 is CASSLFRGWNYGYTF. DNA for the CDR3: TGTGCCAGCAGCTTATTTCGGGGGTGGAACTATGGCTACACCTTC.

The genes are TRBV5-6 and TRBJ2-7; 7 nucleotides match TRBD2. The CDR3 is made up of 14 amino acids. The germline CDR1 and CDR2 sequences are SGHDT and YYEEEE. Trimming cost V 7 bases and J 1 base; bases outside gene matches: 8. Here the CDR3 reads CASQRGWGSYEQYF. The CDR3 DNA sequence: TGTGCCAGCCAGCGGGGTTGGGGATCCTACGAGCAGTACTTC. The variable domain in full, completed from reference TRBV5-6 and TRBJ2-7, reads DAGVTQSPTHLIKTRGQQVTLRCSPKSGHDTVSWYQQALGQGPQFIFQYYEEEERQRGNFPDRFSGHQFPNYSSELNVNALLLGDSALYLCASQRGWGSYEQYFGPGTRLTVT.

This clone was counted between two and nine times. CDR3 sequence: CASSYSWGGRNIQYF. The CDR3 region has the DNA TGTGCCAGCAGCTACTCCTGGGGGGGCAGAAACATTCAGTACTTC. The chain employs TRBV5-8 and TRBJ2-4; D might be TRBD2 (7 bases). With 3 bases removed from V and 6 bases from J, the gap between germline ends came to 16 bases. This CDR3 is built from 15 residues. Germline lookup yields CDR1 SGHTS and CDR2 YDEGEE.

The genes are TRBV27 and TRBJ2-2; D is uncertain. The CDR3 sequence is 13 residues long. The germline gives CDR1 MNHEY, CDR2 SMNVEV (reference sequence). The ends were cut back, 7 bases at V and 0 bases at J, with 6 bases in the middle. The CDR3 DNA follows: TGTGCCAGCAAAAACACGAACACCGGGGAGCTGTTTTTT. Its protein is CASKNTNTGELFF.

V is TRBV27 and J is TRBJ2-7, with TRBD2 as a possible D gene (6 bases). Trimming shortened V by 6 bases and J by 0 bases, and 9 bases separated the two germline ends. This CDR3 is built from 13 residues. Per germline, CDR1 MNHEY and CDR2 SMNVEV (reference sequence). Here the CDR3 DNA reads TGTGCCAGCAGCGCGGGACTCTCCTACGAGCAGTACTTC. Its protein is CASSAGLSYEQYF.